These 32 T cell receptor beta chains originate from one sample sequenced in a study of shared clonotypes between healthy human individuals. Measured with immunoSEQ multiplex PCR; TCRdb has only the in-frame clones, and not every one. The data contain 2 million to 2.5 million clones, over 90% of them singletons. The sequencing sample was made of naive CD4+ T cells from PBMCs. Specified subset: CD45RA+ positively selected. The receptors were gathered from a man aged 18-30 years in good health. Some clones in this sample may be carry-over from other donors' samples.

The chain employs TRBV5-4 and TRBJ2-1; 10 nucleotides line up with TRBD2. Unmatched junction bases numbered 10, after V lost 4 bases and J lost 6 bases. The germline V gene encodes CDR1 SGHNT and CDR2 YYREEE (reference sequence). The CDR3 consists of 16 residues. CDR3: CASSRGLAGEGNEQFF. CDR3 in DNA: TGTGCCAGCAGCAGGGGGCTAGCGGGAGAAGGCAATGAGCAGTTCTTC.

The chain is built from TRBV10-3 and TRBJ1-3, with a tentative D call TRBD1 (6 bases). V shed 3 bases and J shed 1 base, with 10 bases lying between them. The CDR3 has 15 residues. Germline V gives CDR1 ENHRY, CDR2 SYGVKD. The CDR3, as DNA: TGTGCCATCAGTGAACAGGGTGCGTCTGGAAACACCATATATTTT. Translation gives CAISEQGASGNTIYF.

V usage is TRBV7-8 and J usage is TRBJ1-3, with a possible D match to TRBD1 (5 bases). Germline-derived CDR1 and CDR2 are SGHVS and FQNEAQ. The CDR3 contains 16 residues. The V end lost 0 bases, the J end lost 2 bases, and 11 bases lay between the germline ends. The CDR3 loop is CASSLAQAGTGNTIYF. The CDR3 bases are TGTGCCAGCAGCTTAGCGCAGGCAGGGACTGGAAACACCATATATTTT. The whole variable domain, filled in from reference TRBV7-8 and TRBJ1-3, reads GAGVSQSPRYKVAKRGQDVALRCDPISGHVSLFWYQQALGQGPEFLTYFQNEAQLDKSGLPSDRFFAERPEGSVSTLKIQRTQQEDSAVYLCASSLAQAGTGNTIYFGEGSWLTVV.

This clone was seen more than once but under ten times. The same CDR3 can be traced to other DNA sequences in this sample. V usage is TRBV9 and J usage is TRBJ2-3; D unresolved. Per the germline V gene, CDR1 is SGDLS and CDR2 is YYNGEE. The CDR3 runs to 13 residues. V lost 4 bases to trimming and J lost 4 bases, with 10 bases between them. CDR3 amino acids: CASSLLGADTQYF. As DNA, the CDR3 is TGTGCCAGCAGCCTTCTAGGAGCAGATACGCAGTATTTT. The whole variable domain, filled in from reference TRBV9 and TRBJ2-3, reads DSGVTQTPKHLITATGQRVTLRCSPRSGDLSVYWYQQSLDQGLQFLIQYYNGEERAKGNILERFSAQQFPDLHSELNLSSLELGDSALYFCASSLLGADTQYFGPGTRLTVL.

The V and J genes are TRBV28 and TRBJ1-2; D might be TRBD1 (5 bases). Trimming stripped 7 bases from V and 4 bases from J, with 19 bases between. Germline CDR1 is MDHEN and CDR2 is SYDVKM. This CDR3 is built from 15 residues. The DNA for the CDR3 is TGTGCCAGCATTCAATACCTTGGGGCCCCCTATGGCTACACCTTC. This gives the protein CASIQYLGAPYGYTF.

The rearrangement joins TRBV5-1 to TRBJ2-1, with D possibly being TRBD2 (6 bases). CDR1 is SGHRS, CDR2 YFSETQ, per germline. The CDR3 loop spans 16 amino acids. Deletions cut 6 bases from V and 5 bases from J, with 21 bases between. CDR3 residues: CASTLGDNRGNNEQFF. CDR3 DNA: TGCGCCAGCACCCTGGGGGATAACCGGGGGAACAATGAGCAGTTCTTC.

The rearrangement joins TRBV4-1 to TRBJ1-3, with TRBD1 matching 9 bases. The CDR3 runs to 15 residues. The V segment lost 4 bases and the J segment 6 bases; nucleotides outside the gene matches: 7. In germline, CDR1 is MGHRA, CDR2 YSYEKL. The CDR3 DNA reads TGCGCCAGCAGCCCGGGACAGGGAGCCCAAAACACCATATATTTT. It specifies CASSPGQGAQNTIYF.

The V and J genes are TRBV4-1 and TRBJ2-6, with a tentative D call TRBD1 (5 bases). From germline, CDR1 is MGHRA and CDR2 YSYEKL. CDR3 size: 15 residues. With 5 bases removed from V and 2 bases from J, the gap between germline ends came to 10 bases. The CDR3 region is CASSFFRAGANVLTF. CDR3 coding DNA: TGCGCCAGCAGCTTTTTCAGGGCTGGGGCCAACGTCCTGACTTTC.

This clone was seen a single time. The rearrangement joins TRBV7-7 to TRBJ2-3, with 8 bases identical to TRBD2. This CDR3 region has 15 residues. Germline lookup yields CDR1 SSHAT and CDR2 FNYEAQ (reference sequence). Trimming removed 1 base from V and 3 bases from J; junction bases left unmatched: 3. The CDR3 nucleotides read TGTGCCAGCAGCTTAGGTAGCGGGATGACAGATACGCAGTATTTT. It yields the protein CASSLGSGMTDTQYF.

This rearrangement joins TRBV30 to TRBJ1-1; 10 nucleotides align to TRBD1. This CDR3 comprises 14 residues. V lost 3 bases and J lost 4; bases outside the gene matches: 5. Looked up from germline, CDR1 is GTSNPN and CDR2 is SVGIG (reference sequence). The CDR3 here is CAWRGTGATTEAFF. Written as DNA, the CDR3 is TGTGCCTGGAGGGGGACAGGGGCTACCACTGAAGCTTTCTTT.

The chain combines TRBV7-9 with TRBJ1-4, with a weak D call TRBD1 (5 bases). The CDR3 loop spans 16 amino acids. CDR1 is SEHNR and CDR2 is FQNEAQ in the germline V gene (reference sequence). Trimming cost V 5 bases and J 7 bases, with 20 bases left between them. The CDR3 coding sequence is TGTGCCAGCAGCCCTCTCTTGGGGCAAATCAGTGAAAAACTGTTTTTT. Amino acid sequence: CASSPLLGQISEKLFF. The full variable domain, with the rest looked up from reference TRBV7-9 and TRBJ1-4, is DTGVSQNPRHKITKRGQNVTFRCDPISEHNRLYWYRQTLGQGPEFLTYFQNEAQLEKSRLLSDRFSAERPKGSFSTLEIQRTEQGDSAMYLCASSPLLGQISEKLFFGSGTQLSVL.

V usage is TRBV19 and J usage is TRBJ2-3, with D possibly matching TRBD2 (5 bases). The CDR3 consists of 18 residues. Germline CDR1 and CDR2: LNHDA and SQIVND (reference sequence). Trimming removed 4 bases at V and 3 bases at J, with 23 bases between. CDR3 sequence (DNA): TGTGCCAGTAGTAACTTCCTAGCCTTGTGGGGTGTTACAGATACGCAGTATTTT. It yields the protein CASSNFLALWGVTDTQYF.

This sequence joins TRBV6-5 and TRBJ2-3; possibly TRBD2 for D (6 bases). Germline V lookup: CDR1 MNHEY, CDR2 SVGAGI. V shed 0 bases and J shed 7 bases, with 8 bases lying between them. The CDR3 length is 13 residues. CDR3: CASSYSGRYTQYF. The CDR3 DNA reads TGTGCCAGCAGTTACTCCGGGAGATATACGCAGTATTTT.

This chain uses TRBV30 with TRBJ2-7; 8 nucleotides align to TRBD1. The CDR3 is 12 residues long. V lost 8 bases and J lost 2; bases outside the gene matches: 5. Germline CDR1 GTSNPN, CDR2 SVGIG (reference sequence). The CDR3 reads CASRDRTYEQYF. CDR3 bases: TGTGCCAGCCGGGACAGGACCTACGAGCAGTACTTC.

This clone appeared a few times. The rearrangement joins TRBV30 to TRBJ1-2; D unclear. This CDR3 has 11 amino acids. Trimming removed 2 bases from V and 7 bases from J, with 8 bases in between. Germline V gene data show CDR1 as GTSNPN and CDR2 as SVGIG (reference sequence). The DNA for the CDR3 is TGTGCCTGGAGTAACGGGTCTGGCTACACCTTC. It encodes CAWSNGSGYTF.

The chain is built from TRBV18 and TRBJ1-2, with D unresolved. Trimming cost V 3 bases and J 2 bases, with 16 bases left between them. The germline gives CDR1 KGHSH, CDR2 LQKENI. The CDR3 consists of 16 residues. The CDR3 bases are TGTGCCAGCTCACCCGGAGTATTGGACCCAAACTATGGCTACACCTTC. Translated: CASSPGVLDPNYGYTF.

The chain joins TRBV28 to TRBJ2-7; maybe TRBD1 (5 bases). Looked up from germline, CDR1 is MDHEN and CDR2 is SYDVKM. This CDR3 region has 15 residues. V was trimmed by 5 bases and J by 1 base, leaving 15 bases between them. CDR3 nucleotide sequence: TGTGCCAGCAGTCCCGAAGCCCCAGGGTCCTACGAGCAGTACTTC. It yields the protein CASSPEAPGSYEQYF.

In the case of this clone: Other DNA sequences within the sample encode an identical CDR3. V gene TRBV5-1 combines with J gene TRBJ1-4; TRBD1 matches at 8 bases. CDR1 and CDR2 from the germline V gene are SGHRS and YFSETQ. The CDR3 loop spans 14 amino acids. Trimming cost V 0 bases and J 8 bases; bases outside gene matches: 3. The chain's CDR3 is CASSLGQGREKLFF. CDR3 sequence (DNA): TGCGCCAGCAGCTTGGGACAGGGGCGGGAAAAACTGTTTTTT. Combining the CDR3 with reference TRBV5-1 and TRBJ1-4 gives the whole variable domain KAGVTQTPRYLIKTRGQQVTLSCSPISGHRSVSWYQQTPGQGLQFLFEYFSETQRNKGNFPGRFSGRQFSNSRSEMNVSTLELGDSALYLCASSLGQGREKLFFGSGTQLSVL.

DNA for the CDR3: TGTGCCAGCAGTCGACTAGGGGGCCCCTATGAAAAACTGTTTTTT. Its translation is CASSRLGGPYEKLFF. The V and J genes are TRBV28 and TRBJ1-4; 7 nucleotides agree with TRBD1. Germline V gene lookup returns CDR1 MDHEN and CDR2 SYDVKM. After removal of 5 bases from V and 6 bases from J, the junction contained 9 bases not matched to a gene. The CDR3 runs 15 residues.

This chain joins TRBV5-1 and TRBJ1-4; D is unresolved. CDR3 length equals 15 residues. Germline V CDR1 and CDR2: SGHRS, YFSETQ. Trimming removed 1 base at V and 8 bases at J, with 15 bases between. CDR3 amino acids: CASSLSSGSGEKLFF. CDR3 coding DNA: TGCGCCAGCAGCTTGTCGTCGGGAAGCGGGGAAAAACTGTTTTTT.

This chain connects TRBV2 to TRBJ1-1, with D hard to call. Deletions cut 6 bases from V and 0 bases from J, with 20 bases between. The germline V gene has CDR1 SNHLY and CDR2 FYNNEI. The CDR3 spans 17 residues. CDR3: CASSPGPGRAMNTEAFF. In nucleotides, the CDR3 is TGTGCCAGCAGCCCGGGCCCCGGCCGGGCGATGAACACTGAAGCTTTCTTT.

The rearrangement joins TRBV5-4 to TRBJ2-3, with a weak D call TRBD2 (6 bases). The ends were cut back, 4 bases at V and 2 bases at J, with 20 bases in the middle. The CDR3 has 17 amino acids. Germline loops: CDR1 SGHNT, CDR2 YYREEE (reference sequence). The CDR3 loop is CASSLRRGGNPTDTQYF. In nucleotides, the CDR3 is TGTGCCAGCAGCCTCCGCCGGGGCGGGAACCCCACAGATACGCAGTATTTT.

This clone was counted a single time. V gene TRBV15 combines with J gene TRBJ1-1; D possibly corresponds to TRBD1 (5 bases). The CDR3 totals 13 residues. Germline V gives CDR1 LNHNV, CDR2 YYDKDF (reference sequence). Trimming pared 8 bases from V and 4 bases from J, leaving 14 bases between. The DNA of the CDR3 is TGTGCCACCGCTTGGGGAGGGGCCACTGAAGCTTTCTTT. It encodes CATAWGGATEAFF. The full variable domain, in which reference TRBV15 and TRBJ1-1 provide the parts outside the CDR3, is DAMVIQNPRYQVTQFGKPVTLSCSQTLNHNVMYWYQQKSSQAPKLLFHYYDKDFNNEADTPDNFQSRRPNTSFCFLDIRSPGLGDTAMYLCATAWGGATEAFFGQGTRLTVV.

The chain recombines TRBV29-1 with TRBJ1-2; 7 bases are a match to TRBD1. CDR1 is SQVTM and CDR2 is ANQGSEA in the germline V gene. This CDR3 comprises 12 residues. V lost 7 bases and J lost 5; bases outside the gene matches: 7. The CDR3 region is CSAAGTAYGYTF. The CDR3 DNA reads TGCAGCGCCGCCGGGACAGCATATGGCTACACCTTC.

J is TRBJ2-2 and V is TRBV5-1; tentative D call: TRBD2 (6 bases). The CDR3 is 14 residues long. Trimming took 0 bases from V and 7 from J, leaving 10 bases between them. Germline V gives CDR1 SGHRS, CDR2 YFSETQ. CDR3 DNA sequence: TGCGCCAGCAGCTTGGGGAGGGCCATCGGGGAGCTGTTTTTT. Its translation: CASSLGRAIGELFF. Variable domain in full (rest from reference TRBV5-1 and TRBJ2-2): KAGVTQTPRYLIKTRGQQVTLSCSPISGHRSVSWYQQTPGQGLQFLFEYFSETQRNKGNFPGRFSGRQFSNSRSEMNVSTLELGDSALYLCASSLGRAIGELFFGEGSRLTVL.

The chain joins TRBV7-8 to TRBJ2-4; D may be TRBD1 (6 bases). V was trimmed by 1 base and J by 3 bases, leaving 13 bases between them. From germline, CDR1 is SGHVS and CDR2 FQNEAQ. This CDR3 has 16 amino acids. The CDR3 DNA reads TGTGCCAGCAGCTTAGACAGGGCAATCGGCAAAAACATTCAGTACTTC. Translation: CASSLDRAIGKNIQYF.

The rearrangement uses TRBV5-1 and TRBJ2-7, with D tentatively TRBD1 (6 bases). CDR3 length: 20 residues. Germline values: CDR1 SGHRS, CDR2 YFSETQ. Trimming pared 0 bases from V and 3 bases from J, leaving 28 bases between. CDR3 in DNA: TGCGCCAGCAGCTTGGGTCGGGGACACAGGGAAAACTTAGGGCACTACGAGCAGTACTTC. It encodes CASSLGRGHRENLGHYEQYF.

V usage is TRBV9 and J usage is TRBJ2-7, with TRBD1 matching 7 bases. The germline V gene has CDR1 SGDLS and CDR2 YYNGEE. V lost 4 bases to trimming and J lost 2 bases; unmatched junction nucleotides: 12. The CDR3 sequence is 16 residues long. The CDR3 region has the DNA TGTGCCAGCAGCCCCTCGACAGGGACCCTTACCTACGAGCAGTACTTC. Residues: CASSPSTGTLTYEQYF.

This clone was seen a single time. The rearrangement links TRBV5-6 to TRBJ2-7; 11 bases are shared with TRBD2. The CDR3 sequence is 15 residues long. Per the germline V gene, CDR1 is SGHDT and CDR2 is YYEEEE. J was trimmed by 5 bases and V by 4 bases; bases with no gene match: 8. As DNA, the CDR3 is TGTGCCAGCAGCCTTATAGCGGGAGGGCCGAACGAGCAGTACTTC. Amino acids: CASSLIAGGPNEQYF.

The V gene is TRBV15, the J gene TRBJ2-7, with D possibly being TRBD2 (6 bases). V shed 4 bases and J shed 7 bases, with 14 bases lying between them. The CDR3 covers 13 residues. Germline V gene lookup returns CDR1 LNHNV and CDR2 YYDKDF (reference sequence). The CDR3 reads CATSIGTLPEQYF. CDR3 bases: TGTGCCACCAGCATCGGGACTCTCCCAGAGCAGTACTTC.

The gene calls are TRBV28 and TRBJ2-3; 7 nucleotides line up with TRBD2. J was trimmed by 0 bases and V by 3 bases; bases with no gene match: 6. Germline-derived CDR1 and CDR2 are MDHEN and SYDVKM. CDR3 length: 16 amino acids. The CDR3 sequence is CASSFGSSGSTDTQYF. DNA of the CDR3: TGTGCCAGCAGTTTTGGGTCTAGCGGTAGCACAGATACGCAGTATTTT.

The CDR3 protein is CASSSSRDRVPQYF. The DNA for the CDR3 is TGCGCCAGCAGCTCGTCCCGGGACAGGGTTCCGCAGTATTTT. The genes are TRBV5-1 and TRBJ2-3, with 9 bases fitting TRBD1. With V trimmed by 3 bases and J by 10 bases, 9 bases remained unmatched. CDR3 length: 14 residues. Germline V lookup: CDR1 SGHRS, CDR2 YFSETQ.